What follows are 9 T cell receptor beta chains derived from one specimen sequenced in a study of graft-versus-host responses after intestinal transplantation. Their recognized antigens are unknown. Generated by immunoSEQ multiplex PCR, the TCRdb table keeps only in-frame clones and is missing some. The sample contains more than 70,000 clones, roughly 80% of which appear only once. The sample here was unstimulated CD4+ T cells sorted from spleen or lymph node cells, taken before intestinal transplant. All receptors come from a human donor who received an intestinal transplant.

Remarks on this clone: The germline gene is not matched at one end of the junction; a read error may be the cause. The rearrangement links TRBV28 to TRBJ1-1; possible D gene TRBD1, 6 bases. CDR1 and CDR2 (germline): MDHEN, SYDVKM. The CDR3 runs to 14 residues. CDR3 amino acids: CASSLHRENAEAFF. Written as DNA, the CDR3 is TGTGCCAGCAGTTTACACAGGGAGAACGCTGAAGCTTTCTTT.

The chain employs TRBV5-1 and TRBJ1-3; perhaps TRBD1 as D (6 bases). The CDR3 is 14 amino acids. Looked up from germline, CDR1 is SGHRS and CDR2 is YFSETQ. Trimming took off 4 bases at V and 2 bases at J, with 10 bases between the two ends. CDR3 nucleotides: TGCGCCAGCAGCGCGGACAGTCCTGGAAACACCATATATTTT. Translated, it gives CASSADSPGNTIYF.

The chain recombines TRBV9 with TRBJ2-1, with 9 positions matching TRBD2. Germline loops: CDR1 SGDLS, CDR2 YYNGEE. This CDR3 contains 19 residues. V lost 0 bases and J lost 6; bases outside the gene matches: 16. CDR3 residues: CASSVALTRGAGGPNEQFF. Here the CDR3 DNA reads TGTGCCAGCAGCGTAGCTCTCACCCGGGGCGCGGGAGGGCCCAATGAGCAGTTCTTC.

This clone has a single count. The CDR3 spells CASSQKRVGTDTQYF. The CDR3 DNA reads as TGTGCCAGCAGTCAGAAGCGGGTCGGCACAGATACGCAGTATTTT. This chain uses TRBV6-1 with TRBJ2-3; D possibly corresponds to TRBD2 (6 bases). Germline V gene sequence: CDR1 MNHNS, CDR2 SASEGT. Trimming stripped 5 bases from V and 1 base from J, with 13 bases between. This CDR3 region has 15 residues.

The DNA of the CDR3 is TGTGCCAGCAGCTTAGGGGACAGGGGTAGAGCAGATACGCAGTATTTT. This gives the protein CASSLGDRGRADTQYF. The V and J genes are TRBV11-2 and TRBJ2-3; 10 bases align to TRBD1. CDR1 and CDR2 (germline): SGHAT, FQNNGV. Losses at the gene ends were 1 base for V and 4 bases for J; bases not matched to a gene: 5. The CDR3 has 16 residues.

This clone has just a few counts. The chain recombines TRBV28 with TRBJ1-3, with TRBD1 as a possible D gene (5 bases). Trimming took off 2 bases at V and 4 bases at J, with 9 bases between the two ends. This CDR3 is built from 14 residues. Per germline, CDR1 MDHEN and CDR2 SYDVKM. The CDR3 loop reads CASSLPGFGNTIYF. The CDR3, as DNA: TGTGCCAGCAGTTTACCAGGGTTCGGAAACACCATATATTTT. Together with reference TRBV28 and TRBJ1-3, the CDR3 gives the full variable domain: DVKVTQSSRYLVKRTGEKVFLECVQDMDHENMFWYRQDPGLGLRLIYFSYDVKMKEKGDIPEGYSVSREKKERFSLILESASTNQTSMYLCASSLPGFGNTIYFGEGSWLTVV.

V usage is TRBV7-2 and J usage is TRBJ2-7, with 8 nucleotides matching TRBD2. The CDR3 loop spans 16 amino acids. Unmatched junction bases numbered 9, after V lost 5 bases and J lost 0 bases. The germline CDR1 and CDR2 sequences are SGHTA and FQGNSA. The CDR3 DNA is TGTGCCAGCAGCAAGAACGGGGGGGCCGCCTCCTACGAGCAGTACTTC. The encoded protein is CASSKNGGAASYEQYF.

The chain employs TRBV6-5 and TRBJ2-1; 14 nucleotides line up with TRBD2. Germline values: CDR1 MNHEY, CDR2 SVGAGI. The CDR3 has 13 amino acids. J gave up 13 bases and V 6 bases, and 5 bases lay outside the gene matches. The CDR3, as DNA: TGTGCCAGCAGAAGACTAGCGGGAGGGGATCAGTTCTTC. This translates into CASRRLAGGDQFF.

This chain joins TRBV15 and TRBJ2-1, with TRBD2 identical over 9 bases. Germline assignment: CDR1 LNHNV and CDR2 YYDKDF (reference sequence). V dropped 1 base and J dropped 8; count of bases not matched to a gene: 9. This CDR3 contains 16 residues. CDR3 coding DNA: TGTGCCACCAGCAGAGGAAAGCTAGCGGGGAGTCATGAGCAGTTCTTC. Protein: CATSRGKLAGSHEQFF.